These T cell receptor beta chains were read from a single sample in a study of blood T cells in healthy people across ages. Via MiXCR, TCRdb re-called the 5' RACE reads, giving one row per CDR3 protein. The data contain approximately 600,000 distinct CDR3 sequences, 58% of them seen just once; the ten biggest clones take up 30% to 40%. Sequenced material: blood. Receptors originate from a man in his fifties or sixties in good health. Each CDR3 is given with its conserved first and last residue. Fields, in order: J gene, V gene, clone size, CDR3 protein. Clone sizes are given selectively: once, few, many, or a class where the clone is expanded.

>TRBJ2-3|TRBV18|-
CASSPTGPSTDTQYF
>TRBJ2-5|TRBV6-1|-
CASSDPNRAKTQYF
>TRBJ1-4|TRBV20-1|-
CSAARQGRSEKPFF
>TRBJ2-3|TRBV7-9|-
CASSQQQGAADTQYF
>TRBJ1-5|TRBV7-9|-
CASSPTGSGGSNQPQHF
>TRBJ2-4|TRBV11-2|-
CASSSPGLAGPRTKNIQYF
>TRBJ2-7|TRBV2|-
CASLELGTSGYEQYF
>TRBJ2-1|TRBV11-2|few
CASSTGWFADEQFF
>TRBJ1-6|TRBV4-1|-
CASSQNVELSPLHF
>TRBJ1-1|TRBV20-1|many
CSARDMGRGATEAFF
>TRBJ1-4|TRBV5-1|-
CASSAMGTTNEKLFF
>TRBJ2-1|TRBV7-2|-
CASSSRTQLAEQFF
>TRBJ2-5|TRBV9|few
CASSVERGGQETQYF
>TRBJ1-2|TRBV6-2/TRBV6-3|-
CASSLSYGANYGCTF
>TRBJ2-1|TRBV4-1|-
CASSQDAGDSNYNEQFF
>TRBJ2-1|TRBV29-1|few
CSVDPLYQMGYNEQFF
>-|TRBV2|few
CASSETSGGYEQYF
>TRBJ1-6|TRBV6-1|-
CASSEDGGRNGSPLHF
>TRBJ2-3|TRBV3-1|-
CASSRGTTSGAYTDTQYF
>TRBJ2-3|TRBV7-9|-
CASSLGAGDTQYF
>TRBJ2-1|TRBV4-2|-
CASSQAGAYNEQFF
>TRBJ2-5|TRBV6-6|-
CASSYSPPGTSHNEQYF
>TRBJ2-5|TRBV6-5|-
CASSYAGLAGQETQYF
>TRBJ1-6|TRBV6-5|-
CASSYRLGGSPLHF
>TRBJ2-3|TRBV11-2|-
CATGGGNTDTQYF